This T cell receptor beta chain was retrieved from a study of T cells after yellow fever vaccination. Germline CDR1 is SGHDT and CDR2 is YYEEEE. The CDR3 consists of 15 residues. With V trimmed by 4 bases and J by 5 bases, 9 bases remained unmatched. Each CDR3 protein gets one entry after TCRdb re-called the 5' RACE reads with MiXCR. The table includes 500,000 to 650,000 distinct CDR3 sequences, roughly an eighth detected once. Sequenced here: PBMCs, sampled on the day of the yellow fever booster vaccination. The gene calls are TRBV5-6 and TRBJ2-5; 9 bases agree with TRBD1. This sequence was found in a man aged 25 to 40 who received the YFV17D yellow fever vaccine. CDR3 DNA: TGTGCCAGCAGCACCCCGGGACAGGGAATGGAGACCCAGTACTTC. Translation: CASSTPGQGMETQYF.